The source of this T cell receptor (beta chain) is a study of OX40 agonist ivuxolimab in advanced cancers. Overall study context: Patients in the trial were receiving intravenous ivuxolimab every 2 weeks, at doses of 0.01 to 10 mg/kg. Every patient in dose escalation had hepatocellular carcinoma, melanoma, renal cell or head and neck cancer.

The CDR3 is 13 residues long. Between the trimmed V and J ends, which lost 3 bases and 4 bases, there was a span of 9 bases. Germline CDR1 reads KGHSH; CDR2 reads LQKENI. Findings of the study overall: More expanded clones were found, on average, in CD8+ than in CD4+ T cells.

Sequencing used immunoSEQ multiplex PCR; TCRdb keeps in-frame clones, though not all of them. The repertoire holds about 76,000 clones, with about 88% as singletons. A remark on this clone: The antigen remains unidentified.

V and J are TRBV18 and TRBJ2-5; D is ambiguous. This TCR came from an adult with an advanced solid tumor such as melanoma, head and neck, liver or kidney cancer. The sequenced sample was CD4+ or CD8+ T cells sorted from blood, obtained in a trial of the OX40 agonist ivuxolimab. The CDR3 DNA reads TGTGCCAGCTCACCGAAAGGCCCAGAGACCCAGTACTTC. The encoded protein is CASSPKGPETQYF.